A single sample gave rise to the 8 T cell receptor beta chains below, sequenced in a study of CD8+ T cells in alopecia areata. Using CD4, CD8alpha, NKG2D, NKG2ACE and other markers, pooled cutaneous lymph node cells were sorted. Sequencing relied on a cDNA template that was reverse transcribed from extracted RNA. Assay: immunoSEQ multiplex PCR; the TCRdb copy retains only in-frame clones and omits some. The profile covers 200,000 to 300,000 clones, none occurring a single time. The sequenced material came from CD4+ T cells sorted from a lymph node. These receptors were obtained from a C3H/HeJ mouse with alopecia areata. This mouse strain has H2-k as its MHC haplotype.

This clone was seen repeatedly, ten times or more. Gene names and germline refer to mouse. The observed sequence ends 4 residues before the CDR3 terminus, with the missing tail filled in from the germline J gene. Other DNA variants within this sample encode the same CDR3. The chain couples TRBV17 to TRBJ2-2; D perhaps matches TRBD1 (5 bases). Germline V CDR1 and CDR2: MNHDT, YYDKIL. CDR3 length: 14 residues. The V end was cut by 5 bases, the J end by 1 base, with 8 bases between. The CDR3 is CASSPDRNTGQLYF. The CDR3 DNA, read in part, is TGTGCTAGCAGTCCTGACAGAAACACCGGG.

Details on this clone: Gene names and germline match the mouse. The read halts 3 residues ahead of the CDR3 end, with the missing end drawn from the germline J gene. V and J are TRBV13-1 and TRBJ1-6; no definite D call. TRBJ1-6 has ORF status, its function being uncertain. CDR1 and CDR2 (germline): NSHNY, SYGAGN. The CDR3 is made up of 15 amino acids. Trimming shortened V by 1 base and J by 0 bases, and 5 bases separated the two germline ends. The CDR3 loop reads CASSDTFSYNSPLYF. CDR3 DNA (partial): TGTGCCAGCAGTGATACATTTTCCTATAATTCGCCC.

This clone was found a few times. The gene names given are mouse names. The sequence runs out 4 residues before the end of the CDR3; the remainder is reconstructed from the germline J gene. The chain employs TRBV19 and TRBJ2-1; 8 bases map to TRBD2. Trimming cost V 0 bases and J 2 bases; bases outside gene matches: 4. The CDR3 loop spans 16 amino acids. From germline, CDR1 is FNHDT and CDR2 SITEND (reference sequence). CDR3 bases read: TGTGCCAGCAGTATAGCGGGGGGGCAAGACTATGCT. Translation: CASSIAGGQDYA. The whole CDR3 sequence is CASSIAGGQDYAEQFF.

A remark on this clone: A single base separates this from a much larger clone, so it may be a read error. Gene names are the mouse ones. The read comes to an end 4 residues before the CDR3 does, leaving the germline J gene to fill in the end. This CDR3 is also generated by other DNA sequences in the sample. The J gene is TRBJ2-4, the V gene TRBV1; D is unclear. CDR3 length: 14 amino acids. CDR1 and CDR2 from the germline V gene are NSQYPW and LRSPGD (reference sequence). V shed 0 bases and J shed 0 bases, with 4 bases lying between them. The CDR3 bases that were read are TGCACCTGCAGTGCAGACAGCAGTCAAAAC. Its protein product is CTCSADSSQN. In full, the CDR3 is CTCSADSSQNTLYF.

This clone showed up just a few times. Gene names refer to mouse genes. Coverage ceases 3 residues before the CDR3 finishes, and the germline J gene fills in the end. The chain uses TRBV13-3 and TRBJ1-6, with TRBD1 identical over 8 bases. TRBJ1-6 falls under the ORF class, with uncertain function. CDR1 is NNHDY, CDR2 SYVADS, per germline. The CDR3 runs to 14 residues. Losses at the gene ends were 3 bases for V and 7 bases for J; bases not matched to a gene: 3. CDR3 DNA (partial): TGTGCCAGCAGTGGACAGGGGACGAATTCGCCC. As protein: CASSGQGTNSP. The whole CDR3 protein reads CASSGQGTNSPLYF.

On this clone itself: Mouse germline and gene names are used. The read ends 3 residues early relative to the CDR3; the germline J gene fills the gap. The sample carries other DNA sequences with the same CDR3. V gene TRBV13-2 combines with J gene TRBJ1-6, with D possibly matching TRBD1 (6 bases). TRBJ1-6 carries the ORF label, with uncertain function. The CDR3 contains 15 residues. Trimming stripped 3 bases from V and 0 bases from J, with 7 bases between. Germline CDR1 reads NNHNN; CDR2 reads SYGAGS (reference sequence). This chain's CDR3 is CASGVRGSYNSPLYF. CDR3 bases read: TGTGCCAGCGGTGTCAGGGGTTCCTATAATTCGCCC.

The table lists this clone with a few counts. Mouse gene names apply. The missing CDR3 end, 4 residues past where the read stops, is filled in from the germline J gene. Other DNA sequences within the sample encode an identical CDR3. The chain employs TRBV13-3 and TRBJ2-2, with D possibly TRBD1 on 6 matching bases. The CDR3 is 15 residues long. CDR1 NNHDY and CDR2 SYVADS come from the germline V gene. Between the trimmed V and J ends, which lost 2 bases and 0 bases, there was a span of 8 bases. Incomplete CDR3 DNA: TGTGCCAGCAGTGACAGGGGCGCAAACACCGGG. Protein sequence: CASSDRGANTG. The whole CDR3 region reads CASSDRGANTGQLYF.

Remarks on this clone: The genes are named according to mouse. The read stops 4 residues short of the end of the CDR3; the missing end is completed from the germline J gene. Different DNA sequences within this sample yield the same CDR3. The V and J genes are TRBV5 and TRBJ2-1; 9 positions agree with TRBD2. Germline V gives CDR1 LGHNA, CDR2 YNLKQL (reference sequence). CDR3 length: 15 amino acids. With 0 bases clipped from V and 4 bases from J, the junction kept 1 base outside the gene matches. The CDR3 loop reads CASSQDWGGYAEQFF. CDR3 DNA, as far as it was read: TGTGCCAGCAGCCAAGACTGGGGGGGATATGCT.